A selection of T cell receptor beta chains follows, all from one sample in a study of control samples from healthy donors and cancer patients. Clones were sequenced by immunoSEQ multiplex PCR, and TCRdb holds only the in-frame ones, with some missing. Among some 66,000 clones listed, roughly 85% were seen once. Sequenced: blood. The receptors here all came from a man aged 35-49 years in good health. Both conserved end residues are part of each CDR3. The order of the fields is CDR3 DNA, CDR3 protein, clone size, D gene, J gene, V gene. D genes are given only for firm matches. Not all rows give a size; the values are once, few, many and, for expanded clones, a class.

TGTGCCAGCAGTGTAGCGGGAGACTCCTACAATGAGCAGTTCTTC | CASSVAGDSYNEQFF | once | TRBD2 | TRBJ2-1 | TRBV6-4
TGTGCCAGTACTACTGGACAGCTCATAGGGGGCTACACCTTC | CASTTGQLIGGYTF | - | - | TRBJ1-2 | TRBV19
TGTGCCAGCAGCTTAGCGCGGACCCAAGAGACCCAGTACTTC | CASSLARTQETQYF | once | - | TRBJ2-5 | TRBV11-1
TGTGCCAGCAGCTGGAGGTACACTGAAGCTTTCTTT | CASSWRYTEAFF | - | - | TRBJ1-1 | TRBV6-6
TGTGCCAGCGGGATCAATAGGGGCTTGGGGTTGGGAGGCTACACCTTC | CASGINRGLGLGGYTF | - | - | TRBJ1-2 | TRBV27
TGTGCCAGCAGGACGGGACAGGGGTCCGAAGCTTTCTTT | CASRTGQGSEAFF | - | TRBD1 | TRBJ1-1 | TRBV12-3/TRBV12-4
TGTGCCAGCAGCTTAGCGCTAGCGGGGCAAGAGACCCAGTACTTC | CASSLALAGQETQYF | - | TRBD2 | TRBJ2-5 | TRBV7-9
TGTGCCAGCAGGGCCAGGGGAGGATCCTACAATGAGCAGTTCTTC | CASRARGGSYNEQFF | few | - | TRBJ2-1 | TRBV3-1/TRBV3-2
TGTGCCAGCAGTGCCCCGAGGGATGGTGGCACTGAAGCTTTCTTT | CASSAPRDGGTEAFF | - | - | TRBJ1-1 | TRBV28
TGTGCCTGGAAAGGGCAGGGTGCCTCACCCCTCCACTTT | CAWKGQGASPLHF | - | - | TRBJ1-6 | TRBV30
TGCAGCGTTGAAACTGCGCTCCGAGATACGCAGTATTTT | CSVETALRDTQYF | - | - | TRBJ2-3 | TRBV29-1
TGTGCCATCAGTGAGTCGTACCGAGTCATGAACACTGAAGCTTTCTTT | CAISESYRVMNTEAFF | few | - | TRBJ1-1 | TRBV10-3
TGTGCCAGCAGCGATGGACAGGTCGGTCAGCCCCAGCATTTT | CASSDGQVGQPQHF | few | TRBD1 | TRBJ1-5 | TRBV11-3
TGTGCCAGCAGCTTAAGGGGGGACAGAAGCTTGAACACCGGGGAGCTGTTTTTT | CASSLRGDRSLNTGELFF | - | - | TRBJ2-2 | TRBV7-3
TGTGCCAGCAGCTTGGCCAGGGAAGAGACCCAGTACTTC | CASSLAREETQYF | - | - | TRBJ2-5 | TRBV11-2
TGTGCCAGCAGTACACACCAGGGGACAAGCTCCTATAATTCACCCCTCCACTTT | CASSTHQGTSSYNSPLHF | few | - | TRBJ1-6 | TRBV27
TGTGCCAGTGTTGAGGGGACCAATCAGCCCCAGCATTTT | CASVEGTNQPQHF | few | - | TRBJ1-5 | TRBV2